What follows are 14 T cell receptor beta chains derived from one specimen sequenced in a study of blood T cell repertoires in COVID-19. The repertoire was sequenced with immunoSEQ multiplex PCR; TCRdb's copy has only in-frame clones and lacks some. The table shows around 200,000 clones, with approximately 80% occurring only once. The sequenced sample was peripheral blood. The source of these receptors is a woman in her sixties or seventies with COVID-19, enrolled during active disease.

The V call is TRBV7-3, the J call TRBJ1-4, with D perhaps TRBD1 (5 bases). This CDR3 region has 16 residues. V was cut by 10 bases and J by 0 bases, with 18 bases left in between. Looked up from germline, CDR1 is SGHTA and CDR2 is FQGTGA. The CDR3 DNA reads TGTGCCATTCACACGGGGGGGATGGCAACTAATGAAAAACTGTTTTTT. Translation: CAIHTGGMATNEKLFF.

The chain links TRBV28 to TRBJ2-2; 7 nucleotides line up with TRBD1. V lost 3 bases, J lost 5 bases, and 6 bases stayed unmatched. The length of the CDR3 is 15 residues. CDR1 and CDR2 from the germline V gene are MDHEN and SYDVKM. This CDR3 reads CASSLQGVLTGELFF. CDR3 in DNA: TGTGCCAGCAGTTTGCAGGGGGTTTTGACCGGGGAGCTGTTTTTT.

The J gene is TRBJ1-1, the V gene TRBV2; tentatively, D is TRBD1 (6 bases). CDR1 is SNHLY and CDR2 is FYNNEI in the germline V gene. The CDR3 has 13 amino acids. The V end lost 9 bases, the J end lost 1 base, and 12 bases lay between the germline ends. CDR3 DNA: TGTGCCAGTGGGGGGGGCTGGAACACTGAAGCTTTCTTT. It translates to CASGGGWNTEAFF.

This chain links TRBV19 with TRBJ1-2, with 7 positions matching TRBD1. Germline V CDR1 and CDR2: LNHDA, SQIVND (reference sequence). CDR3 length: 14 amino acids. J was trimmed by 0 bases and V by 4 bases; bases with no gene match: 2. The CDR3 DNA is TGTGCCAGTAGTACGACAGGGACTAACTATGGCTACACCTTC. This codes for CASSTTGTNYGYTF.

The rearrangement links TRBV19 to TRBJ1-4; 9 bases align to TRBD1. From germline, CDR1 is LNHDA and CDR2 SQIVND (reference sequence). J gave up 8 bases and V 6 bases, and 10 bases lay outside the gene matches. The CDR3 contains 15 residues. Here the CDR3 DNA reads TGTGCCAGTAGCTCAGTGGGAACAGGGGGCGAAAAACTGTTTTTT. Translation gives CASSSVGTGGEKLFF.

The gene calls are TRBV11-2 and TRBJ2-1; TRBD2 aligns across 7 bases. V shed 6 bases and J 1 base; nucleotides not matched to a gene: 9. Germline CDR1 reads SGHAT; CDR2 reads FQNNGV. The CDR3 loop spans 16 amino acids. The CDR3 spells CASSRMWRESYNEQFF. In nucleotides, the CDR3 is TGTGCCAGCAGTCGAATGTGGCGGGAGTCCTACAATGAGCAGTTCTTC.

This clone occurred a few times. This sequence joins TRBV6-5 and TRBJ1-1; D gene unclear. The V end lost 6 bases, the J end lost 4 bases, and 18 bases lay between the germline ends. Germline lookup yields CDR1 MNHEY and CDR2 SVGAGI. The CDR3 sequence is 15 residues long. The CDR3 nucleotides are TGTGCCAGCAGCCGCCCACTGGGCGTGGGCACTGAAGCTTTCTTT. Protein product: CASSRPLGVGTEAFF.

This clone appeared a single time. The rearrangement joins TRBV27 to TRBJ1-1; D uncertain. V was shortened by 6 bases and J by 4 bases, with 21 bases between the two germline ends. The CDR3 has 16 residues. From germline, CDR1 is MNHEY and CDR2 SMNVEV (reference sequence). CDR3 coding DNA: TGTGCCAGCAGCCGGGGTCCTTCGTTGATTAGCACTGAAGCTTTCTTT. This translates into CASSRGPSLISTEAFF.

The V and J genes are TRBV2 and TRBJ2-1, with TRBD2 matching over 8 bases. From germline, CDR1 is SNHLY and CDR2 FYNNEI. The CDR3 is 14 residues long. Trimming removed 8 bases from V and 4 bases from J; junction bases left unmatched: 7. The CDR3 protein is CASLIERGYNEQFF. CDR3 bases: TGTGCCAGCCTTATAGAGCGGGGGTACAATGAGCAGTTCTTC.

The chain uses TRBV9 and TRBJ2-2; D might be TRBD2 (5 bases). Trimming took 3 bases from V and 4 from J, leaving 10 bases between them. The CDR3 runs 14 residues. The germline V gene encodes CDR1 SGDLS and CDR2 YYNGEE. CDR3 sequence: CASSAWTGTGELFF. DNA for the CDR3: TGTGCCAGCAGCGCTTGGACTGGCACCGGGGAGCTGTTTTTT.

The chain uses TRBV6-1 and TRBJ1-4, with D tentatively TRBD1 (6 bases). The CDR3 totals 15 residues. Trimming took 2 bases from V and 3 from J, leaving 10 bases between them. CDR1 MNHNS and CDR2 SASEGT come from the germline V gene. This CDR3 reads CASSEIDRSNEKLFF. The CDR3 nucleotides read TGTGCCAGCAGTGAAATCGACAGGTCTAATGAAAAACTGTTTTTT.

This chain connects TRBV20-1 to TRBJ2-1; possibly TRBD1 for D (6 bases). The CDR3 spans 14 residues. Between the trimmed V and J ends, which lost 3 bases and 2 bases, there was a span of 11 bases. Germline assignment: CDR1 DFQATT and CDR2 SNEGSKA (reference sequence). The CDR3: CSASGTPPYNEQFF. As DNA, the CDR3 is TGCAGTGCTAGTGGGACACCCCCCTACAATGAGCAGTTCTTC.

CDR3 sequence: CAWSVRRGSTDTQYF. DNA of the CDR3: TGTGCCTGGAGTGTACGCAGGGGCAGCACAGATACGCAGTATTTT. This chain uses TRBV30 with TRBJ2-3, with D possibly matching TRBD1 (6 bases). The germline gives CDR1 GTSNPN, CDR2 SVGIG (reference sequence). The CDR3 has 15 amino acids. The V end was cut by 0 bases, the J end by 0 bases, with 10 bases between.

The chain links TRBV10-1 to TRBJ2-3; 9 positions match TRBD2. V was pared by 8 bases and J by 5 bases, with 8 bases of the junction left unmatched. CDR1 WNHNN and CDR2 SYGVQD come from the germline V gene (reference sequence). The CDR3 covers 14 residues. For the CDR3, the DNA is TGCGCCAGCTCTTATAGCGGGGGAGAAGATACGCAGTATTTT. This translates into CASSYSGGEDTQYF.